The text below deals with one T cell receptor beta chain. Germline V CDR1 and CDR2: MNHEY, SMNVEV (reference sequence). The CDR3 covers 14 residues. The V end was cut by 2 bases, the J end by 4 bases, with 12 bases between. This sample is drawn from a study of blood T cell repertoires in COVID-19. About the research overall: Samples taken during acute and convalescent COVID-19 were collected in the United States, Italy and Spain. PBMCs, B-cell-depleted T cells, or T cells provided the cDNA or gDNA that made up the material.

Seattle enrolled patients during active infection and tracked them longitudinally. In the study's own analysis: Estimates of nucleated cell counts were drawn from the amplification of reference gene primers. Clones were sequenced by immunoSEQ multiplex PCR, and TCRdb holds only the in-frame ones, with some missing. V, J and clone size are those of that table, while D and trimming were read from the DNA. The sample has about 160,000 clones; 75% to 85% are singletons. The chain couples TRBV27 to TRBJ2-7; D is possibly TRBD2 (5 bases). Sequencing used peripheral blood. This clonotype was obtained from a woman aged 55-70 years with COVID-19, enrolled during active disease. The DNA of the CDR3 is TGTGCCAGCAGTTTAGACGGGATCCTTTACGAGCAGTACTTC. Its translation is CASSLDGILYEQYF.